This T cell receptor beta chain was identified in a study of T cell responses to AZD1222 COVID-19 vaccine. This table comes from immunoSEQ multiplex PCR, and its TCRdb copy is limited to in-frame clones, with some not included. Here the sample spans roughly 97,000 clones, approximately 88% being singletons. Germline V CDR1 and CDR2: LGHNA, YSLEER. Trimming stripped 1 base from V and 1 base from J, with 7 bases between. CDR3 size: 14 residues. The receptor's source is an adult in good health. The material sequenced was peripheral blood, taken on day 0 of AZD1222 vaccination. The chain couples TRBV4-3 to TRBJ1-1, with D uncertain. CDR3 amino acids: CASSQATRNTEAFF. The CDR3 nucleotides read TGCGCCAGCAGCCAAGCCACACGGAACACTGAAGCTTTCTTT.